The 15 T cell receptor beta chains presented below share a single source sample, sequenced in a study of T-cell reconstitution after alpha-beta-depleted transplantation in children. TCRbeta library preparation incorporated unique molecular identifiers. One entry per CDR3 protein results from TCRdb running MiXCR on the PCR reads. This sample has under 850,000 distinct CDR3 sequences, with about 12% found just once. Specimen: PBMCs, collected before TCRalphabeta/CD19-depleted stem cell transplant. The receptor set was obtained from a girl aged 2 to 9 with congenital amegakaryocytic thrombocytopenia, due to receive a stem cell transplant.

The V call is TRBV5-1, the J call TRBJ2-3, with D tentatively TRBD1 (5 bases). Trimming removed 2 bases at V and 2 bases at J, with 9 bases between. CDR1 is SGHRS and CDR2 is YFSETQ in the germline V gene. The CDR3 loop spans 14 amino acids. The CDR3 DNA is TGCGCCAGCAGCTTCAGGGTGTCCACAGATACGCAGTATTTT. This sequence encodes CASSFRVSTDTQYF.

V usage is TRBV7-2 and J usage is TRBJ2-3; no clear D. CDR3 size: 15 residues. CDR1 and CDR2 from the germline V gene are SGHTA and FQGNSA. Trimming stripped 1 base from V and 3 bases from J, with 11 bases between. The CDR3, as DNA: TGTGCCAGCAGCTTAGTCCCCCTCAGGACAGATACGCAGTATTTT. Its protein is CASSLVPLRTDTQYF. Based on the CDR3 plus reference TRBV7-2 and TRBJ2-3, the full variable domain is GAGVSQSPSNKVTEKGKDVELRCDPISGHTALYWYRQSLGQGLEFLIYFQGNSAPDKSGLPSDRFSAERTGGSVSTLTIQRTQQEDSAVYLCASSLVPLRTDTQYFGPGTRLTVL.

The sample holds many counts of this clonotype. The genes are TRBV20-1 and TRBJ2-3; 12 bases fit TRBD2. V lost 6 bases and J lost 6; bases outside the gene matches: 4. The CDR3 length is 13 residues. Germline CDR1 reads DFQATT; CDR2 reads SNEGSKA (reference sequence). The CDR3 sequence is CSALLAGGDTQYF. CDR3 DNA sequence: TGCAGTGCCCTGCTAGCGGGAGGGGATACGCAGTATTTT.

This clonotype was picked up many times. The chain uses TRBV20-1 and TRBJ2-7, with 7 bases aligning to TRBD2. J was trimmed by 5 bases and V by 0 bases; bases with no gene match: 4. This CDR3 is built from 13 residues. From germline, CDR1 is DFQATT and CDR2 SNEGSKA (reference sequence). In DNA form, the CDR3 reads TGCAGTGCTAGAGACACTAGCGTTCACGAGCAGTACTTC. It translates to CSARDTSVHEQYF.

This clonotype was observed a handful of times. The genes are TRBV14 and TRBJ1-4; 8 bases match TRBD1. The J segment lost 4 bases and the V segment lost 3 bases, leaving 4 bases of the junction unmatched. This CDR3 comprises 15 residues. Germline V CDR1 and CDR2: SGHDN, FVKESK. The CDR3 DNA reads as TGTGCCAGCAGCCATACGACAGGGGTTAATGAAAAACTGTTTTTT. Amino acids: CASSHTTGVNEKLFF. Supplemented by reference TRBV14 and TRBJ1-4, the full variable domain reads EAGVTQFPSHSVIEKGQTVTLRCDPISGHDNLYWYRRVMGKEIKFLLHFVKESKQDESGMPNNRFLAERTGGTYSTLKVQPAELEDSGVYFCASSHTTGVNEKLFFGSGTQLSVL.

This clonotype was observed a handful of times. The chain is built from TRBV5-1 and TRBJ1-5, with D perhaps matching TRBD1 (5 bases). The ends were cut back, 1 base at V and 5 bases at J, with 10 bases in the middle. This CDR3 is 14 amino acids long. CDR1 is SGHRS, CDR2 YFSETQ, per germline. This CDR3 reads CASSLWGNDQPQHF. The CDR3 DNA sequence: TGCGCCAGCAGCTTGTGGGGGAATGATCAGCCCCAGCATTTT.

This chain joins TRBV14 and TRBJ2-2, with D tentatively TRBD2 (5 bases). Germline CDR1 reads SGHDN; CDR2 reads FVKESK. The V end was cut by 2 bases, the J end by 5 bases, with 12 bases between. This CDR3 is 15 amino acids long. In DNA form, the CDR3 reads TGTGCCAGCAGCCAATGGGTGTCGGGAACCGGGGAGCTGTTTTTT. This translates into CASSQWVSGTGELFF. The variable domain in full, with the rest retrieved from reference TRBV14 and TRBJ2-2, is EAGVTQFPSHSVIEKGQTVTLRCDPISGHDNLYWYRRVMGKEIKFLLHFVKESKQDESGMPNNRFLAERTGGTYSTLKVQPAELEDSGVYFCASSQWVSGTGELFFGEGSRLTVL.

This clonotype was observed at least ten times. This chain connects TRBV7-6 to TRBJ1-1; 10 bases fit TRBD1. The CDR3 totals 15 residues. With 5 bases clipped from V and 4 bases from J, the junction kept 7 bases outside the gene matches. Germline assignment: CDR1 SGHVS and CDR2 FNYEAQ. This CDR3 reads CASSAGQGFATEAFF. In DNA, the CDR3 is TGTGCCAGCAGCGCGGGACAGGGGTTCGCCACTGAAGCTTTCTTT.

This clonotype was detected many times. The V gene is TRBV5-1, the J gene TRBJ1-1; D ambiguous. CDR3 length equals 11 residues. Germline CDR1 SGHRS, CDR2 YFSETQ. V was clipped by 7 bases and J by 6 bases, with 10 bases between them. The CDR3 DNA reads as TGCGCCAGCGCCTCAATGTCTGAAGCTTTCTTT. Residues: CASASMSEAFF.

V gene TRBV19 combines with J gene TRBJ2-3, with 7 bases that match TRBD2. This CDR3 contains 15 residues. Unmatched junction bases numbered 6, after V lost 4 bases and J lost 2 bases. The germline V gene has CDR1 LNHDA and CDR2 SQIVND (reference sequence). The CDR3 sequence is CASSRAGEPTDTQYF. The CDR3 bases are TGTGCCAGTAGTAGGGCGGGAGAGCCCACAGATACGCAGTATTTT.

Note on this clonotype: The junction departs from the called germline gene at one end, perhaps through a read error. The chain joins TRBV20-1 to TRBJ2-1; the match to TRBD2 covers 14 bases. CDR3 length: 17 residues. CDR1 DFQATT and CDR2 SNEGSKA come from the germline V gene (reference sequence). CDR3: CCARVTSGRAKLDEQFF. In DNA, the CDR3 is TGCTGTGCTAGAGTGACTAGCGGGAGGGCCAAGTTAGATGAGCAGTTCTTC.

This clonotype was counted at least ten times. The rearrangement links TRBV20-1 to TRBJ1-2; D is ambiguous. This CDR3 is 14 amino acids long. V was shortened by 0 bases and J by 2 bases, with 10 bases between the two germline ends. Germline CDR1 reads DFQATT; CDR2 reads SNEGSKA (reference sequence). CDR3 nucleotides: TGCAGTGCTAGAGATCTTACCAGAAACTATGGCTACACCTTC. Amino acids: CSARDLTRNYGYTF.

The rearrangement links TRBV7-8 to TRBJ2-3, with D unresolved. The CDR3 totals 15 residues. Per germline, CDR1 SGHVS and CDR2 FQNEAQ. Trimming left V 1 base short and J 6 bases short, with 14 bases between. The CDR3 loop reads CASSLVGSPRDTQYF. The CDR3 DNA reads as TGTGCCAGCAGCTTAGTCGGGTCCCCTAGGGATACGCAGTATTTT. Based on the CDR3 plus reference TRBV7-8 and TRBJ2-3, the full variable domain is GAGVSQSPRYKVAKRGQDVALRCDPISGHVSLFWYQQALGQGPEFLTYFQNEAQLDKSGLPSDRFFAERPEGSVSTLKIQRTQQEDSAVYLCASSLVGSPRDTQYFGPGTRLTVL.

J is TRBJ2-7 and V is TRBV5-1; possible D gene TRBD1, 5 bases. The CDR3 has 15 residues. Germline V lookup: CDR1 SGHRS, CDR2 YFSETQ. The germline V and J ends were trimmed by 1 base and 2 bases, with 13 bases remaining between them. The CDR3 loop is CASSLRAGYTYEQYF. The CDR3, as DNA: TGCGCCAGCAGCTTGCGGGCAGGGTATACCTACGAGCAGTACTTC.

This clonotype occurred many times. This chain uses TRBV10-2 with TRBJ1-1; the D is unclear. Trimming removed 10 bases from V and 2 bases from J, with 8 bases in between. Germline CDR1 and CDR2: WSHSY and SAAADI. The CDR3 covers 11 residues. The CDR3 bases are TGCGCCACCAGAAGTAACACTGAAGCTTTCTTT. This encodes CATRSNTEAFF.